This T cell receptor (beta chain) was sequenced for a study of cytomegalovirus exposure and HLA in healthy donors. Study-wide points: The study found most TCR sequences rare, yet found some public TCRs in many donors. There were a few CMV-associated chains whose specificity for CMV antigens was confirmed in vitro.

The method was immunoSEQ multiplex PCR; TCRdb's version includes in-frame clones alone and lacks a portion of them. The sample carries about 280,000 clones, about 86% recorded once. Between the trimmed V and J ends, which lost 0 bases and 4 bases, there was a span of 8 bases. This CDR3 is 13 amino acids long. Looked up from germline, CDR1 is SGHKS and CDR2 is YYEKEE (reference sequence). Details on this clone: Antigen unknown.

The rearrangement links TRBV5-5 to TRBJ2-7; TRBD2 might be the D (6 bases). The clonotype comes from a woman younger than 35 in good health and CMV-seronegative. The material sequenced was PBMCs. The CDR3 loop is CASSLAGTYEQYF. DNA for the CDR3: TGTGCCAGCAGCTTGGCCGGGACTTACGAGCAGTACTTC.